The rows below give T cell receptor beta chains drawn from one sample of a study of human T cells and chemical hapten exposure. TCRdb fed the RACE reads into MiXCR, producing one record per CDR3 protein. The sample has 95,000 to 150,000 distinct CDR3 sequences; around 11% are singletons. Sequences were derived from whole blood, sampled in connection with sensitization to the hapten diphenylcyclopropenone (DPC). These receptors came from a woman aged 50 to 60 with alopecia areata. Some clones in this sample may be carry-over from other donors' samples. The CDR3 runs from the conserved cysteine through the conserved F or W. D genes are given only for firm matches. The size entry is marked missing in some rows and otherwise reads once, few, many or a size class.

j_gene,abundance,v_gene,d_gene,CDR3nt,CDR3aa
TRBJ2-3,few,TRBV29-1,TRBD2,TGCAGCGTGCAGACTAGCGGGAGCACAGATACGCAGTATTTT,CSVQTSGSTDTQYF
TRBJ1-1,many,TRBV7-3,TRBD1,TGTGCCAGCAGCTTAAATCGAGGACAGGGCGAAGCTTTCTTT,CASSLNRGQGEAFF
TRBJ2-6,.,TRBV13,.,TGTGCCAGCAGCTCCCGCACAGGGACTGGGGCCAACGTCCTGACTTTC,CASSSRTGTGANVLTF
TRBJ1-2,.,TRBV29-1,.,TGCAGCGTGGAGGGGTCCGGGGATGGCTACACCTTC,CSVEGSGDGYTF
TRBJ2-3,many,TRBV5-5,TRBD2,TGTGCCAGCAGGGCGGGACTAGCGGACGGCACAGATACGCAGTATTTT,CASRAGLADGTDTQYF
TRBJ1-1,.,TRBV9,.,TGTGCCAGCAGCGTAGGAAGAAGGAACACTGAAGCTTTCTTT,CASSVGRRNTEAFF
TRBJ1-1,.,TRBV7-9,TRBD1,TGTGCCAGCAGCTTATCAGGGGGACCCACCTTTGAAGCTTTCTTT,CASSLSGGPTFEAFF
TRBJ2-3,.,TRBV25-1,.,TGTGCCAGCAGTGAATTAGAGGGCCGCACAGATACGCAGTATTTT,CASSELEGRTDTQYF
TRBJ1-1,.,TRBV6-5,.,TGTGCCAGCAGTTACCTACAGAGCACTGAAGCTTTCTTT,CASSYLQSTEAFF
TRBJ2-7,many,TRBV27,.,TGTGCCAGCAGTCCCACGTTTCCCCCAGGGGAGCAGTACTTC,CASSPTFPPGEQYF
TRBJ2-2,.,TRBV3-1,.,TGTGCCAGCTCCGCCGGGGAGCTGTTTTTT,CASSAGELFF
TRBJ2-3,.,TRBV9,.,TGTGCCAGCAGCCCAGGGACCCAGCAATCGACAGATACGCAGTATTTT,CASSPGTQQSTDTQYF
TRBJ2-1,many,TRBV5-1,.,TGCGCCAGCAGCTTGGCCGGGAAGTCAGATGAGCAGTTCTTC,CASSLAGKSDEQFF
TRBJ1-4,many,TRBV6-5,.,TGTGCCAGCAGTTCCGGCTCCGACGGAGAAAAACTGTTTTTT,CASSSGSDGEKLFF
TRBJ2-7,many,TRBV29-1,TRBD1,TGCAGCGCCGGGACAGGGGCCTACGAGCAGTACTTC,CSAGTGAYEQYF